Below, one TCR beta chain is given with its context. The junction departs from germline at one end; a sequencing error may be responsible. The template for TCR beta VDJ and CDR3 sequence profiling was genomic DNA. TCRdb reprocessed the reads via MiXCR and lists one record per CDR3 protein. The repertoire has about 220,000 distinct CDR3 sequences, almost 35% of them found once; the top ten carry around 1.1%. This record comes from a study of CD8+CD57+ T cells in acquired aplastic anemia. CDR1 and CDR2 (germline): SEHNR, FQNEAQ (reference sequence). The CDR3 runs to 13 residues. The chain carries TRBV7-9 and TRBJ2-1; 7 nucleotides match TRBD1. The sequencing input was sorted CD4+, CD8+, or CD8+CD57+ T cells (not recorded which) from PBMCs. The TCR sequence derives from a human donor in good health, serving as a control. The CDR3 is CASSRGRYTEQFF. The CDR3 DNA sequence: TGTGCCAGCAGCAGGGGGCGGTACACTGAGCAGTTCTTC.